The 32 T cell receptor beta chains in this list originate from one sample, sequenced in a study of blood T cell repertoires in COVID-19. TCRdb keeps only in-frame clones here, not all; method: immunoSEQ multiplex PCR. The sample lists approximately 500,000 clones, 70% to 90% occurring once. The source material was peripheral blood. These receptors came from a human donor in a cohort sampled during active COVID-19.

The chain's CDR3 is CASSPRDRGSYNEQFF. The CDR3 bases are TGTGCCAGCAGCCCCCGAGACAGGGGCTCCTACAATGAGCAGTTCTTC. This chain links TRBV11-3 with TRBJ2-1, with 8 positions matching TRBD1. Germline V gene data show CDR1 as SGHNT and CDR2 as YENEEA. There are 16 residues in the CDR3. V lost 5 bases and J lost 0; bases outside the gene matches: 6.

V gene TRBV12-3 or TRBV12-4 combines with J gene TRBJ2-7, with 7 nucleotides matching TRBD2. This CDR3 is built from 12 residues. The CDR3 DNA sequence: TGTTCATCTGGGGGGAGGGATTACGAGCAGTACTTC. This encodes CSSGGRDYEQYF.

The rearrangement uses TRBV10-3 and TRBJ2-4, with 7 bases aligning to TRBD1. The V segment lost 3 bases and the J segment 13 bases; nucleotides outside the gene matches: 6. Germline CDR1 is ENHRY and CDR2 is SYGVKD. The CDR3 runs 12 residues. The CDR3 DNA follows: TGTGCCATCAGTGACTCAACAGGGGTCCAGTACTTC. Protein: CAISDSTGVQYF.

This clone is a singleton in its sample. The V gene is TRBV27, the J gene TRBJ1-6; D is perhaps TRBD1 (5 bases). This CDR3 spans 15 amino acids. From germline, CDR1 is MNHEY and CDR2 SMNVEV (reference sequence). The V end was cut by 7 bases, the J end by 7 bases, with 17 bases between. This CDR3 is CASTPLGVGNSPLHF. CDR3 sequence (DNA): TGTGCCAGCACTCCCCTAGGGGTCGGGAATTCACCCCTCCACTTT.

This clone was seen only a few times. The sample carries other DNA sequences with the same CDR3. This chain connects TRBV5-1 to TRBJ2-1; D call uncertain. Looked up from germline, CDR1 is SGHRS and CDR2 is YFSETQ. The V gene lost 1 base and the J gene lost 9 bases, with 5 bases spanning the gap. This CDR3 has 11 amino acids. The CDR3 protein is CASSLPGEQFF. In DNA form, the CDR3 reads TGCGCCAGCAGCTTGCCCGGTGAGCAGTTCTTC.

The CDR3 sequence: CASSSRLAGGWNEQFF. The CDR3 region has the DNA TGTGCCAGCAGCTCCAGACTAGCGGGAGGGTGGAATGAGCAGTTCTTC. The chain has TRBV11-2 and TRBJ2-1; 14 bases match TRBD2. Germline trimming cut 4 bases from V and 7 bases from J; bases unmatched to any gene: 6. Looked up from germline, CDR1 is SGHAT and CDR2 is FQNNGV. CDR3 length: 16 amino acids. Combining the CDR3 with reference TRBV11-2 and TRBJ2-1 gives the whole variable domain EAGVAQSPRYKIIEKRQSVAFWCNPISGHATLYWYQQILGQGPKLLIQFQNNGVVDDSQLPKDRFSAERLKGVDSTLKIQPAKLEDSAVYLCASSSRLAGGWNEQFFGPGTRLTVL.

CDR3 in DNA: TGTGCCAGCAGCCTGGACAGGGTCGGCGAAAAACTGTTTTTT. Protein product: CASSLDRVGEKLFF. The chain recombines TRBV11-2 with TRBJ1-4; TRBD1 matches 8 bases. The CDR3 is 14 amino acids. Germline CDR1 reads SGHAT; CDR2 reads FQNNGV. Losses at the gene ends were 5 bases for V and 8 bases for J; bases not matched to a gene: 7.

The chain is built from TRBV6-2 or TRBV6-3 and TRBJ1-2; no clear D gene. The V end lost 6 bases, the J end lost 5 bases, and 10 bases lay between the germline ends. The V gene's germline CDR1 is MNHEY and CDR2 SVGEGT. The CDR3 has 12 amino acids. The CDR3 sequence: CASSPEAYGYTF. Written as DNA, the CDR3 is TGTGCCAGCAGCCCCGAGGCGTATGGCTACACCTTC.

The chain uses TRBV27 and TRBJ1-1, with 9 bases matching TRBD1. Germline V CDR1 and CDR2: MNHEY, SMNVEV (reference sequence). The CDR3 covers 14 residues. With 4 bases clipped from V and 7 bases from J, the junction kept 7 bases outside the gene matches. As DNA, the CDR3 is TGTGCCAGCAGTTCCCGGGACAGGGCTGTTGAAGCTTTCTTT. Encoded protein: CASSSRDRAVEAFF.

As regards this clone: Other DNA sequences of this sample code for an identical CDR3. The V and J genes are TRBV9 and TRBJ1-2; D is unresolved. The germline V gene encodes CDR1 SGDLS and CDR2 YYNGEE. This CDR3 comprises 14 residues. Deletions cut 0 bases from V and 2 bases from J, with 8 bases between. For the CDR3, the DNA is TGTGCCAGCAGCGTAGGCTCAGGAAACTATGGCTACACCTTC. Its protein product is CASSVGSGNYGYTF.

This clone was observed a single time. CDR3 sequence (DNA): TGTGCCAGCAGTTACCGGGACAGGGGAGCCTACAATGAGCAGTTCTTC. It codes for CASSYRDRGAYNEQFF. The chain uses TRBV6-6 and TRBJ2-1, with 10 bases matching TRBD1. The CDR3 consists of 16 residues. Germline V gives CDR1 MNHNY, CDR2 SVGAGI (reference sequence). V shed 2 bases, J shed 2 bases, and the junction held 3 bases outside the gene matches.

The chain couples TRBV15 to TRBJ2-3; 7 nucleotides agree with TRBD2. CDR1 and CDR2 from the germline V gene are LNHNV and YYDKDF (reference sequence). V was clipped by 0 bases and J by 4 bases; unmatched bases: 7. The CDR3 extends over 16 amino acids. Written as DNA, the CDR3 is TGTGCCACCAGCAGAGAGACTAGCAGGGAGGCAGATACGCAGTATTTT. Residues: CATSRETSREADTQYF.

This clone has only a few counts. J is TRBJ1-5 and V is TRBV18; unclear D gene. V lost 2 bases, J lost 3 bases, and 11 bases lay in between. Germline CDR1 reads KGHSH; CDR2 reads LQKENI. This CDR3 spans 15 amino acids. The CDR3 loop reads CASSPSGADNQPQHF. The CDR3 DNA reads as TGTGCCAGCTCACCAAGTGGTGCGGACAATCAGCCCCAGCATTTT.

The chain employs TRBV7-8 and TRBJ1-2; D might be TRBD1 (5 bases). Trimming pared 5 bases from V and 1 base from J, leaving 23 bases between. Germline values: CDR1 SGHVS, CDR2 FQNEAQ. The CDR3 length is 18 residues. Here the CDR3 DNA reads TGTGCCAGCAGCCCAATGGGGGGATCAGGCCCTCTTAACTATGGCTACACCTTC. Amino acid sequence: CASSPMGGSGPLNYGYTF. The full variable domain, with the rest looked up from reference TRBV7-8 and TRBJ1-2, is GAGVSQSPRYKVAKRGQDVALRCDPISGHVSLFWYQQALGQGPEFLTYFQNEAQLDKSGLPSDRFFAERPEGSVSTLKIQRTQQEDSAVYLCASSPMGGSGPLNYGYTFGSGTRLTVV.

The chain recombines TRBV5-4 with TRBJ2-5, with a tentative D call TRBD2 (6 bases). Trimming took off 6 bases at V and 2 bases at J, with 14 bases between the two ends. The germline V gene encodes CDR1 SGHNT and CDR2 YYREEE (reference sequence). This CDR3 has 14 amino acids. CDR3 sequence: CASNRDSLQETQYF. CDR3 in DNA: TGTGCCAGCAACCGGGACTCCCTACAAGAGACCCAGTACTTC.

The genes are TRBV9 and TRBJ1-2; no firm D call. The germline V gene encodes CDR1 SGDLS and CDR2 YYNGEE. The CDR3 sequence is 15 residues long. Between the trimmed V and J ends, which lost 3 bases and 4 bases, there was a span of 16 bases. CDR3 protein: CASSANPTVPYGYTF. The CDR3 DNA reads TGTGCCAGCAGCGCAAATCCCACAGTGCCCTATGGCTACACCTTC. The complete variable domain, with remaining parts taken from reference TRBV9 and TRBJ1-2, reads DSGVTQTPKHLITATGQRVTLRCSPRSGDLSVYWYQQSLDQGLQFLIQYYNGEERAKGNILERFSAQQFPDLHSELNLSSLELGDSALYFCASSANPTVPYGYTFGSGTRLTVV.

This chain links TRBV12-3 or TRBV12-4 with TRBJ1-5; D gene uncertain. The V gene lost 6 bases and the J gene lost 5 bases, with 8 bases spanning the gap. The CDR3 totals 12 residues. Here the CDR3 DNA reads TGTGCCAGCAGCCTCCAGTATCAGCCCCAGCATTTT. It is translated as CASSLQYQPQHF.

This clone was seen a handful of times. The V and J genes are TRBV4-3 and TRBJ1-2; 7 bases match TRBD1. After removal of 1 base from V and 4 bases from J, the junction contained 12 bases not matched to a gene. The CDR3 is 17 amino acids. Per the germline V gene, CDR1 is LGHNA and CDR2 is YSLEER. As DNA, the CDR3 is TGCGCCAGCAGCCAAGCGGGAGGGCAGGGGGGGATCTATGGCTACACCTTC. Translating it yields CASSQAGGQGGIYGYTF.

CDR3 amino acids: CSVEEMGGYGYTF. Written as DNA, the CDR3 is TGCAGCGTTGAAGAAATGGGGGGCTATGGCTACACCTTC. This chain connects TRBV29-1 to TRBJ1-2; the D gene is possibly TRBD1 (5 bases). V lost 0 bases, J lost 4 bases, and 9 bases lay in between. This CDR3 has 13 residues. The germline V gene has CDR1 SQVTM and CDR2 ANQGSEA.

This clone was detected a few times. CDR3 coding DNA: TGTGCCAGCAGCTTAAGGTCGGGAGCGGATACGCAGTATTTT. Translation: CASSLRSGADTQYF. The V call is TRBV7-8, the J call TRBJ2-3; a weak D match, TRBD2 (6 bases). Per the germline V gene, CDR1 is SGHVS and CDR2 is FQNEAQ. The CDR3 totals 14 residues. V lost 2 bases, J lost 6 bases, and 12 bases lay in between. Combining the CDR3 with reference TRBV7-8 and TRBJ2-3 gives the whole variable domain GAGVSQSPRYKVAKRGQDVALRCDPISGHVSLFWYQQALGQGPEFLTYFQNEAQLDKSGLPSDRFFAERPEGSVSTLKIQRTQQEDSAVYLCASSLRSGADTQYFGPGTRLTVL.

To note about this clone: Compared with germline, one end of the junction differs, possibly owing to a read error. The chain links TRBV2 to TRBJ1-2, with D possibly being TRBD1 (5 bases). CDR3 length: 13 residues. Germline CDR1 and CDR2: SNHLY and FYNNEI. CDR3 bases: TGTGCCAGCAGTGATGTCGGGCAGGGCGAGGAGAAGTTC. Amino acid sequence: CASSDVGQGEEKF.

This clone was observed a handful of times. Written as DNA, the CDR3 is TGCGCCAGCAGCCAAGATCTACAGATGTGGATGGGAAACACCATATATTTT. Its protein product is CASSQDLQMWMGNTIYF. The rearrangement links TRBV4-3 to TRBJ1-3; no clear D. V was cut by 0 bases and J by 4 bases, with 16 bases left in between. The CDR3 consists of 17 residues. CDR1 is LGHNA, CDR2 YSLEER, per germline.

The rearrangement joins TRBV19 to TRBJ2-1, with TRBD2 as a possible D gene (5 bases). Trimming removed 1 base at V and 5 bases at J, with 15 bases between. This CDR3 comprises 16 residues. The germline CDR1 and CDR2 sequences are LNHDA and SQIVND (reference sequence). The CDR3 sequence is CASSIGSVWGHNEQFF. Here the CDR3 DNA reads TGTGCCAGTAGTATAGGTAGCGTGTGGGGTCACAATGAGCAGTTCTTC.

The chain is built from TRBV15 and TRBJ2-7, with 9 bases that match TRBD1. Per germline, CDR1 LNHNV and CDR2 YYDKDF (reference sequence). J was trimmed by 3 bases and V by 0 bases; bases with no gene match: 3. The CDR3 loop spans 15 amino acids. This chain's CDR3 is CATSRDQGQGYEQYF. The CDR3 DNA is TGTGCCACCAGCAGAGATCAGGGACAGGGCTACGAGCAGTACTTC.

The rearrangement uses TRBV6-5 and TRBJ2-5, with TRBD1 identical over 8 bases. From germline, CDR1 is MNHEY and CDR2 SVGAGI. V lost 5 bases to trimming and J lost 1 base; unmatched junction nucleotides: 6. This CDR3 is 15 amino acids long. The CDR3 loop is CASSTTGGPQETQYF. DNA of the CDR3: TGTGCCAGCAGTACCACAGGGGGGCCCCAAGAGACCCAGTACTTC.

The rearrangement joins TRBV7-9 to TRBJ1-2; D is unresolved. The germline V and J ends were trimmed by 5 bases and 8 bases, with 15 bases remaining between them. Germline-derived CDR1 and CDR2 are SEHNR and FQNEAQ (reference sequence). The CDR3 is made up of 13 amino acids. The DNA of the CDR3 is TGTGCCAGCAGCCCAGCGAGGGTTGAAGGCTACACCTTC. This sequence encodes CASSPARVEGYTF.

This chain connects TRBV28 to TRBJ2-5; 9 bases are a match to TRBD1. Germline assignment: CDR1 MDHEN and CDR2 SYDVKM. The CDR3 sequence is 14 residues long. The V segment lost 6 bases and the J segment 4 bases; nucleotides outside the gene matches: 6. Written as DNA, the CDR3 is TGTGCCAGCAGGGAAACAGGGGGCAGAGAGACCCAGTACTTC. It translates to CASRETGGRETQYF.

The chain is built from TRBV4-3 and TRBJ2-2, with 7 bases fitting TRBD2. This CDR3 has 14 residues. Germline V gives CDR1 LGHNA, CDR2 YSLEER. Trimming cost V 1 base and J 6 bases; bases outside gene matches: 2. CDR3 bases: TGCGCCAGCAGCCAAGCGACTAGCCCCGGGGAGCTGTTTTTT. It translates to CASSQATSPGELFF.

This chain uses TRBV19 with TRBJ2-7, with a tentative D call TRBD1 (5 bases). The ends were cut back, 6 bases at V and 4 bases at J, with 19 bases in the middle. The CDR3 runs to 15 residues. From germline, CDR1 is LNHDA and CDR2 SQIVND (reference sequence). The CDR3 reads CASSRGQGERYEQYF. For the CDR3, the DNA is TGTGCCAGTAGCCGTGGGCAGGGCGAGAGATACGAGCAGTACTTC.

This clone appeared once. This chain links TRBV6-5 with TRBJ2-7, with 11 bases identical to TRBD2. Germline CDR1 reads MNHEY; CDR2 reads SVGAGI. The CDR3 runs to 13 residues. V was clipped by 2 bases and J by 13 bases; unmatched bases: 7. The CDR3: CASSYSTSGRRYF. The CDR3 nucleotides are TGTGCCAGCAGTTACAGTACTAGCGGGAGAAGATACTTC.

The CDR3 protein is CASSISSSVVGQGTDTQYF. CDR3 DNA sequence: TGTGCCAGTAGTATATCCTCCTCGGTCGTGGGTCAGGGCACAGATACGCAGTATTTT. The rearrangement uses TRBV19 and TRBJ2-3; unclear D gene. Per germline, CDR1 LNHDA and CDR2 SQIVND (reference sequence). The CDR3 has 19 residues. V was pared by 2 bases and J by 1 base, with 22 bases between.

V gene TRBV10-1 combines with J gene TRBJ2-2; possibly TRBD2 for D (5 bases). The CDR3 totals 13 residues. The germline CDR1 and CDR2 sequences are WNHNN and SYGVQD (reference sequence). V was pared by 4 bases and J by 6 bases, with 9 bases between. This CDR3 is CASSVASAGELFF. The CDR3 DNA reads TGCGCCAGCAGTGTAGCGTCGGCCGGGGAGCTGTTTTTT.